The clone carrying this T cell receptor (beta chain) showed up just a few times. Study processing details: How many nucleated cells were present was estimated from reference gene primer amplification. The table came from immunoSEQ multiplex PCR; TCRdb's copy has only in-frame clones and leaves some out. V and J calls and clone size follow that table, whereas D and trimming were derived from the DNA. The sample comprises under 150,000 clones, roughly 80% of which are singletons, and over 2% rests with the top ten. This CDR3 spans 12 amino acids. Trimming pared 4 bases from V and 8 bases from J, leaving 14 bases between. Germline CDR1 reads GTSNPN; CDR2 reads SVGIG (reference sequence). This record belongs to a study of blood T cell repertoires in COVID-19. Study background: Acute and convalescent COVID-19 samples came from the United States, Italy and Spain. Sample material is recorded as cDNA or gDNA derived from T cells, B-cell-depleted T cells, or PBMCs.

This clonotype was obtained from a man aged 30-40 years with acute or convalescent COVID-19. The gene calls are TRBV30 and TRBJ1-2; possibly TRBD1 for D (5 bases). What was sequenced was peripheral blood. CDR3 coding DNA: TGTGCCTGGAACCCGGGGGTTCGGGGCTACACCTTC. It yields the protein CAWNPGVRGYTF.